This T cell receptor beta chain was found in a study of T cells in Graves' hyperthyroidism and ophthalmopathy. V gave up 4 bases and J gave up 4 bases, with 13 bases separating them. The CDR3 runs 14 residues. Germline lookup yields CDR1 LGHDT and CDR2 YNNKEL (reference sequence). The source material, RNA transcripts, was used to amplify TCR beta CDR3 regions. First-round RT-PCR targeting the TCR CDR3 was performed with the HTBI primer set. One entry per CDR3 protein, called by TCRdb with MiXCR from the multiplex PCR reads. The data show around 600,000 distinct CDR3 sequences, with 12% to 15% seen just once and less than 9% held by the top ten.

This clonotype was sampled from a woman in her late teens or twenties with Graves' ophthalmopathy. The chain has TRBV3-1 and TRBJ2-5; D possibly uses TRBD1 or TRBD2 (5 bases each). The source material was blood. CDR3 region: CASSLGPGRETQYF. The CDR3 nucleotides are TGTGCCAGCAGCCTGGGACCGGGGAGAGAGACCCAGTACTTC.